This T cell receptor beta chain was sequenced in a study of blood T cell repertoires in COVID-19. Profiling relied on immunoSEQ multiplex PCR, and the TCRdb table lists in-frame clones only, not all of them. The sample lists 350,000 to 450,000 clones; approximately 91% were seen once. Germline V gives CDR1 SGHNT, CDR2 YYREEE (reference sequence). Trimming shortened V by 0 bases and J by 0 bases, and 9 bases separated the two germline ends. The CDR3 runs 15 residues. The specimen sequenced was PBMCs or T cells enriched from blood (not recorded which). The TCR comes from a woman in her 40s who had been exposed to COVID-19. The chain joins TRBV5-4 to TRBJ1-1; D gene unclear. This chain's CDR3 is CASSLVGSMNTEAFF. CDR3 nucleotide sequence: TGTGCCAGCAGCTTGGTGGGCAGCATGAACACTGAAGCTTTCTTT.